This T cell receptor (beta chain) was recovered during a study of shared clonotypes between healthy human individuals. In germline, CDR1 is SGHNT, CDR2 YENEEA. This CDR3 has 13 residues. V gave up 3 bases and J gave up 7 bases, with 13 bases separating them. In this sample, this clone turned up once. Its antigen is not known. TCRdb's copy holds only in-frame clones and misses some; the assay was immunoSEQ multiplex PCR. The table lists 2.3 million or so clones, about 92% of them singletons. General observations from the study: Rarefaction indicated that sorted-subset sequencing remained incomplete although depth was large.

The chain is built from TRBV11-3 and TRBJ2-7; D gene unclear. This receptor was obtained from a man between 18 and 35 years old in good health. Some clones in this sample may be carry-over from other donors' samples. The sequenced sample was naive CD4+ T cells from PBMCs. The subset denotes: CD45RA+ positively selected. Here the CDR3 reads CASSLYGTSEQYF. CDR3 DNA: TGTGCCAGCAGCTTGTACGGAACGAGTGAGCAGTACTTC.